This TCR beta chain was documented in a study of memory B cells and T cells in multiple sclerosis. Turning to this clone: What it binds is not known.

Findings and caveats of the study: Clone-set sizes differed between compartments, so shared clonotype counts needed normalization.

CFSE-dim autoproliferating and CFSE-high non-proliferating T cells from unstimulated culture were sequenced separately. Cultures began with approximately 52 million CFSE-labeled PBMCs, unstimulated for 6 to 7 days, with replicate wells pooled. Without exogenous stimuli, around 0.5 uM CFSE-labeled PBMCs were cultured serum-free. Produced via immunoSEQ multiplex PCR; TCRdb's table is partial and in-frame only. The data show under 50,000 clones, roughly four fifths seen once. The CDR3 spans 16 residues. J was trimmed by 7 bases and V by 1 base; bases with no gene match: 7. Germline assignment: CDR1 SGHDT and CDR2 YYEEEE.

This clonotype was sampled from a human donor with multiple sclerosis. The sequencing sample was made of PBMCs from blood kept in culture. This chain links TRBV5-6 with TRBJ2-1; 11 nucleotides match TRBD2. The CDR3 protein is CASSLQLAGGGNEQFF. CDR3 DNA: TGTGCCAGCAGCTTGCAGCTAGCGGGGGGCGGGAATGAGCAGTTCTTC.